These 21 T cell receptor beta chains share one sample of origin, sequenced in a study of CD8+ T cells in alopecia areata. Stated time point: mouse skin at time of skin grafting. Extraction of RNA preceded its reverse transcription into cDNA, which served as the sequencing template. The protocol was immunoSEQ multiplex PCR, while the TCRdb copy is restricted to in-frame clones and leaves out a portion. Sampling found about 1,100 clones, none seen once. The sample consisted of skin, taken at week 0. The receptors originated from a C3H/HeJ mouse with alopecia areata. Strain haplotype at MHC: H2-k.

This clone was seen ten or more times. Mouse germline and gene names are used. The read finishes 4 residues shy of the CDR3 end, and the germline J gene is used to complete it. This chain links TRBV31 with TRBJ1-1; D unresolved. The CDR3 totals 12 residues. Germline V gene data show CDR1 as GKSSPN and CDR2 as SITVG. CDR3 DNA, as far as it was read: TGTGCCTGGAGTCCCTCGACACCA. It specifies CAWSPSTP. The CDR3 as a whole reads CAWSPSTPEVFF.

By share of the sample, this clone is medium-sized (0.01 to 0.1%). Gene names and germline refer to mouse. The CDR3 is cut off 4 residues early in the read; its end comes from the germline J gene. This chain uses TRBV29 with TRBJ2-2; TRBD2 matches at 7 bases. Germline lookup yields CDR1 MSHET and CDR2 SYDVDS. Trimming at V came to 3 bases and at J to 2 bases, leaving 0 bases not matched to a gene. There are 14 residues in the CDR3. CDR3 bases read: TGTGCTAGCAGTTTTGGGGGGAACACCGGG. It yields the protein CASSFGGNTG. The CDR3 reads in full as CASSFGGNTGQLYF.

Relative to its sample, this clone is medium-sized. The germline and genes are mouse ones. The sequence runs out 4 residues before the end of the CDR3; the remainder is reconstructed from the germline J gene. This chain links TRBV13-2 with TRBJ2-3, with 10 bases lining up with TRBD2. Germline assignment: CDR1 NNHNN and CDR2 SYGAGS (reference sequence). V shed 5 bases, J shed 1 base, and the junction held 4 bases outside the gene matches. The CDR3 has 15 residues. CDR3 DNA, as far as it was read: TGTGCCAGCGGATCCGGGACTGGGGGTGCAGAA. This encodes CASGSGTGGAE. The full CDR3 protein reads CASGSGTGGAETLYF.

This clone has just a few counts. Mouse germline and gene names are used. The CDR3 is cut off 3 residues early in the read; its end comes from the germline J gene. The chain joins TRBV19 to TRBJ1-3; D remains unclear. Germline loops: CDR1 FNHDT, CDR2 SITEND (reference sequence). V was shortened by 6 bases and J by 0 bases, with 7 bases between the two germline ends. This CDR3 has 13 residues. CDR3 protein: CASNTNSGNTLYF. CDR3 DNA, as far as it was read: TGTGCCAGCAACACCAATTCTGGAAATACG.

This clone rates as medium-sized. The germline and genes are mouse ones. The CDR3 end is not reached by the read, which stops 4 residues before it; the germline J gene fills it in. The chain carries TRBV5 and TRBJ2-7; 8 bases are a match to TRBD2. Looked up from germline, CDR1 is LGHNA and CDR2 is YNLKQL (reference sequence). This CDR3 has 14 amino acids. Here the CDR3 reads CASSQVGGVYEQYF. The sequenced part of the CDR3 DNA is TGTGCCAGCAGCCAAGTTGGGGGGGTATAT.

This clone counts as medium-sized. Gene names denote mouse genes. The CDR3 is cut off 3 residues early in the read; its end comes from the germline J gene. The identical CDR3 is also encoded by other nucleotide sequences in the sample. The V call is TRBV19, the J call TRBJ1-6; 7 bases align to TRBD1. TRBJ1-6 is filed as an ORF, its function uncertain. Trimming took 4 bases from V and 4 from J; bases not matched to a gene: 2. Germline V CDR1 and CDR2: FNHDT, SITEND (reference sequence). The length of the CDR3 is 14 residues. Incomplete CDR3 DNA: TGTGCCAGCAGTCGGGACAGTTATAATTCGCCC. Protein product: CASSRDSYNSP. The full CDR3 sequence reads CASSRDSYNSPLYF.

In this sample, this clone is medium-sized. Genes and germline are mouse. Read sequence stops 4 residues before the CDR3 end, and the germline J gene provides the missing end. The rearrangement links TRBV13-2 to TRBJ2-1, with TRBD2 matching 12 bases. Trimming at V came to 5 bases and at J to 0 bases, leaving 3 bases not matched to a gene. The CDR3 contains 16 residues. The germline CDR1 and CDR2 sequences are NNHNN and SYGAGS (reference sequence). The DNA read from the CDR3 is TGTGCCAGCGGGGGGACTGGGGGGCCTAACTATGCT. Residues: CASGGTGGPNYA. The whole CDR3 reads CASGGTGGPNYAEQFF.

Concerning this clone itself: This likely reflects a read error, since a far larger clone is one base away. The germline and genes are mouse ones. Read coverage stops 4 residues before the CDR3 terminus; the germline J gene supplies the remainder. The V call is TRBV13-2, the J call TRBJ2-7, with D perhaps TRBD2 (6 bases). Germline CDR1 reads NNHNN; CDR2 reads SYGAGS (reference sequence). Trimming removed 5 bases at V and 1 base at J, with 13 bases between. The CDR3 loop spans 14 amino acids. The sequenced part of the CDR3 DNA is TGTGCCAGCGGGGGGGACGGGGGGTCCTAT. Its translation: CASGGDGGSY. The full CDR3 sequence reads CASGGDGGSYEQYF.

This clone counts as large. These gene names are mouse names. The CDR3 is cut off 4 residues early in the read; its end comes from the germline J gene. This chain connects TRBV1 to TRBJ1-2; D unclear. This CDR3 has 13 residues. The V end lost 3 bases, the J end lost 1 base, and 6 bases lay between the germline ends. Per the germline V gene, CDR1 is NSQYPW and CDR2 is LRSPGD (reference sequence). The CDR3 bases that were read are TGCACCTGCAGTGCGACACAAAACTCC. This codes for CTCSATQNS. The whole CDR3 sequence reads CTCSATQNSDYTF.

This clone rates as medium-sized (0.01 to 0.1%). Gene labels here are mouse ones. This CDR3 is CASSLDGLGYEQYF. The sequenced part of the CDR3 DNA is TGTGCAAGCAGCTTAGATGGACTGGGCTAT. This chain connects TRBV16 to TRBJ2-7; 8 nucleotides agree with TRBD2. Sequencing ends 4 residues short of the CDR3 end; the germline J gene provides the rest. CDR1 is SGHSA, CDR2 FRNQAP, per germline. The CDR3 covers 14 residues. The ends lost 0 bases at V and 3 bases at J; junction bases unmatched: 1.

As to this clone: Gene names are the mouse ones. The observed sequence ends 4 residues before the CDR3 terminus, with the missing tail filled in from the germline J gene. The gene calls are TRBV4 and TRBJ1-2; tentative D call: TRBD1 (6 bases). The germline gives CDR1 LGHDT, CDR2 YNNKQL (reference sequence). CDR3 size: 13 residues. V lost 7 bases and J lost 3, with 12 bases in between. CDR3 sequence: CASTGESDSDYTF. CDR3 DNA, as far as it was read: TGTGCCAGCACAGGGGAGTCGGACTCC.

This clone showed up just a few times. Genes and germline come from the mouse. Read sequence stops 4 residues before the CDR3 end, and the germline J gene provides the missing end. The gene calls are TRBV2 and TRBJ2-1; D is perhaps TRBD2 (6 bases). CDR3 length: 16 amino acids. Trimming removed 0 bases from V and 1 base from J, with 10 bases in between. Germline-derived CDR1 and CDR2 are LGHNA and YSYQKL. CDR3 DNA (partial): TGTGCCAGCAGCCAAGAGGGGGGAGGGAACTATGCT. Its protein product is CASSQEGGGNYA. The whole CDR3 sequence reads CASSQEGGGNYAEQFF.

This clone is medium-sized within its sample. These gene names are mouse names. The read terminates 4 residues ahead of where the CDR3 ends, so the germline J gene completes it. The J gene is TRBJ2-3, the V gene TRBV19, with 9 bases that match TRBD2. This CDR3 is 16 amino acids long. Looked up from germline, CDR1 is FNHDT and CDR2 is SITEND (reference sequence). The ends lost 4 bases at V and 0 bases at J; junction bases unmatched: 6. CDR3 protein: CASSPRLGASAETLYF. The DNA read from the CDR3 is TGTGCCAGCAGTCCTCGACTGGGGGCTAGTGCAGAA. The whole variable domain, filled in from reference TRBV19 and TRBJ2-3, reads GGIITQTPKFLIGQEGQKLTLKCQQNFNHDTMYWYRQDSGKGLRLIYYSITENDLQKGDLSEGYDASREKKSSFSLTVTSAQKNEMAVFLCASSPRLGASAETLYFGSGTRLTVL.

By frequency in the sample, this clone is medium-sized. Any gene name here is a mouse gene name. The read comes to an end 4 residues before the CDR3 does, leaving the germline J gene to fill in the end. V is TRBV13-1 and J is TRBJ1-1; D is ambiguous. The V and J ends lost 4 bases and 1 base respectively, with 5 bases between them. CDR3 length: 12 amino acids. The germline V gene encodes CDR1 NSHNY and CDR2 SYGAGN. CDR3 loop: CASSMGNTEVFF. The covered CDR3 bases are TGTGCCAGCAGTATGGGGAACACA.

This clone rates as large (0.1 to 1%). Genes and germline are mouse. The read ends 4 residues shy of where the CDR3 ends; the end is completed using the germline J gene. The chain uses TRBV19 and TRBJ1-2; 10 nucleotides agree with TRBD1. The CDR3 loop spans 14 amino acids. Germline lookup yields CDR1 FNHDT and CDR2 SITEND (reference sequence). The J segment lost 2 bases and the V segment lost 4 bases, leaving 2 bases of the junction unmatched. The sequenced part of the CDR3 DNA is TGTGCCAGCAGTCCGACAGGGGGCAACTCC. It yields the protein CASSPTGGNS. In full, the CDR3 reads CASSPTGGNSDYTF.

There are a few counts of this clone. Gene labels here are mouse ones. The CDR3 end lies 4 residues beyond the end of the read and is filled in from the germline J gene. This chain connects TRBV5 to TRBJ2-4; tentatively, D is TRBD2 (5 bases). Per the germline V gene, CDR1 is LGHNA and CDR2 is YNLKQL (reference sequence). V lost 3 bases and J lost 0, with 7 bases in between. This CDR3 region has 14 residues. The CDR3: CASSHGESQNTLYF. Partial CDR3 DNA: TGTGCCAGCAGCCATGGGGAAAGTCAAAAC.

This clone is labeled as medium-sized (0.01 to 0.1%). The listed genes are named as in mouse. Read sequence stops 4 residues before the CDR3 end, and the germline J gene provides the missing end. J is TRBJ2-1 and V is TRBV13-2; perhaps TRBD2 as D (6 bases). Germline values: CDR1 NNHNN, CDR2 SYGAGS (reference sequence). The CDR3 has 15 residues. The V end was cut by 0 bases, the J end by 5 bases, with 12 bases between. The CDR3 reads CASGDAWWGNAEQFF. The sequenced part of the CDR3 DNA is TGTGCCAGCGGTGATGCATGGTGGGGGAATGCT.

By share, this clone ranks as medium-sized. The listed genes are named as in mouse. The sequenced part of the CDR3 DNA is TGTGCCAGCGGTGAGACAGCAAACACCGGG. It yields the protein CASGETANTG. In full, the CDR3 reads CASGETANTGQLYF. The chain joins TRBV13-2 to TRBJ2-2, with D possibly matching TRBD1 (5 bases). The read terminates 4 residues ahead of where the CDR3 ends, so the germline J gene completes it. The V gene lost 2 bases and the J gene lost 0 bases, with 5 bases spanning the gap. The germline gives CDR1 NNHNN, CDR2 SYGAGS (reference sequence). The CDR3 loop spans 14 amino acids.

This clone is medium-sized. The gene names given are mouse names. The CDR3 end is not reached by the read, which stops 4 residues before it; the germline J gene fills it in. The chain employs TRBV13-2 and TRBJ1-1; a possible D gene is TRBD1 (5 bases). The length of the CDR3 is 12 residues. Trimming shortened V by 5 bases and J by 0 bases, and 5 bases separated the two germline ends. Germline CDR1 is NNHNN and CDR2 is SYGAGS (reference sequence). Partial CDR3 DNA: TGTGCCAGCGGGACAGCAAACACA. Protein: CASGTANT. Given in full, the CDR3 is CASGTANTEVFF.

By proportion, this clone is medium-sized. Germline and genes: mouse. The sequenced part of the CDR3 DNA is TGTGCCAGCAGCCAAGAAGGGCAACAGGGGTCGCCC. Translating it yields CASSQEGQQGSP. The full CDR3 is CASSQEGQQGSPLYF. The chain links TRBV5 to TRBJ1-6; 7 nucleotides line up with TRBD1. The CDR3 end lies 3 residues beyond the end of the read and is filled in from the germline J gene. TRBJ1-6 is treated as an ORF (open reading frame) with a function not yet certain. The CDR3 is made up of 15 amino acids. The junction had 6 bases not matched to a gene; V was cut back by 0 bases and J by 10 bases. Looked up from germline, CDR1 is LGHNA and CDR2 is YNLKQL (reference sequence).

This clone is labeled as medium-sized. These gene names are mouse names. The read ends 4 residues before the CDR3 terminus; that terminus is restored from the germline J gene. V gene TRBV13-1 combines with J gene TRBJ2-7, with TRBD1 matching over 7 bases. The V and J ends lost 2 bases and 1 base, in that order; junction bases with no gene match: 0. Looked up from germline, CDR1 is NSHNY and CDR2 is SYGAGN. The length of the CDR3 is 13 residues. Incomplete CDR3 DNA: TGTGCCAGCAGTGAGGGACAGTCCTAT. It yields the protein CASSEGQSY. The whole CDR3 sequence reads CASSEGQSYEQYF.